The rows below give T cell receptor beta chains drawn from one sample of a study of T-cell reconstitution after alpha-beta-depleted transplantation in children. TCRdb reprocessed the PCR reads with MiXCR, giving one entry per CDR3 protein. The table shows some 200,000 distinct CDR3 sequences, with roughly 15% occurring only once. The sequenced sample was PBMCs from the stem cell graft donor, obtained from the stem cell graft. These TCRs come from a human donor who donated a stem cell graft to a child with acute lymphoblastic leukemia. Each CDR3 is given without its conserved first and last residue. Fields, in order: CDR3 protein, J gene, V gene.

SARDLVGRHYGYT	TRBJ1-2	TRBV20-1
ASSLPASALTYEQY	TRBJ2-7	TRBV7-6
ASSGPLREVNEQF	TRBJ2-1	TRBV7-9
ASSPWGTQETQY	TRBJ2-5	TRBV5-6
ASSRTTGPLLAGELF	TRBJ2-2	TRBV5-1
ASNTRDLGTLQETQY	TRBJ2-5	TRBV12-3/TRBV12-4
ASSLGGQSGYT	TRBJ1-2	TRBV5-1
ATGMTGEAYNEQF	TRBJ2-1	TRBV24-1
ASSYSSRTYNEQF	TRBJ2-1	TRBV6-5
ASSLMVGGGDEQF	TRBJ2-1	TRBV4-1
ASSLWIDRVGGYT	TRBJ1-2	TRBV7-9
ASSLYTVSYEQY	TRBJ2-7	TRBV7-2
ASSPKTGWNIQY	TRBJ2-4	TRBV7-2
ASTLEGGTGTEAF	TRBJ1-1	TRBV5-1